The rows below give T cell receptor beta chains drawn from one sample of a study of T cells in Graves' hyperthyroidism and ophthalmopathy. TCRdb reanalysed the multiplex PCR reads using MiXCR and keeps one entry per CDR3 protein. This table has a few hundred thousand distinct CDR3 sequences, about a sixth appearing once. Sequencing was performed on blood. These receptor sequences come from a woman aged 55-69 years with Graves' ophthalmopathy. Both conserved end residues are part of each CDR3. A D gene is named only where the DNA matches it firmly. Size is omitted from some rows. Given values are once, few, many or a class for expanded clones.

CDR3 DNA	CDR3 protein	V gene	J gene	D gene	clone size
TGTGCCAGCAGCTTGGCCTCGACCGACACAGATACGCAGTATTTT	CASSLASTDTDTQYF	TRBV5-4	TRBJ2-3	NA	NA
TGCGCCTCCGGCCAGGGGGCGAATGACTATGGCTACACCTTC	CASGQGANDYGYTF	TRBV5-1	TRBJ1-2	TRBD1	many
TGTGCCAGCAGTTTATCAGGGTTGGGCTATGGCTACACCTTC	CASSLSGLGYGYTF	TRBV27	TRBJ1-2	NA	many
TGTGCCAGCAGCTTAGATCAGAGGGGGCGAGGTGGCTACACCTTC	CASSLDQRGRGGYTF	TRBV7-2	TRBJ1-2	TRBD1	many
TGTGCCAGCAGCGTAGGGGGACAGGGTTCCGGAAACACCATATATTTT	CASSVGGQGSGNTIYF	TRBV9	TRBJ1-3	TRBD1	few
TGTGCCAGCAGTTTAAGGCAGAAAGAGACCCAGTACTTC	CASSLRQKETQYF	TRBV12-3/TRBV12-4	TRBJ2-5	NA	many
TGCAGTGCTAGAGTATCGGGGGACAGGGGTGGCAATCAGCCCCAGCATTTT	CSARVSGDRGGNQPQHF	TRBV20-1	TRBJ1-5	TRBD1	many
TGTGCCAGCAGCCCGCAAAAAGGGCTCAATCAGCCCCAGCATTTT	CASSPQKGLNQPQHF	TRBV7-2	TRBJ1-5	NA	many
TGTGCGTTAGCGGGAGTGGCAGATACGCAGTATTTT	CALAGVADTQYF	TRBV7-9	TRBJ2-3	TRBD2	many
TGTGCCAGCAGTTACGCCGGACAAGGGGGGCCCTACGAGCAGTACTTC	CASSYAGQGGPYEQYF	TRBV6-5	TRBJ2-7	NA	few
TGTGCCAGCAGTGCGCGGGAGGTCTTATACACAGATACGCAGTATTTT	CASSAREVLYTDTQYF	TRBV6-2/TRBV6-3	TRBJ2-3	TRBD2	few
TGTGCCAGTGAAAAAGGTATTAACTATGGCTACACCTTC	CASEKGINYGYTF	TRBV19	TRBJ1-2	NA	NA
TGTGCCAGCAGCAGGACCGGGACAGGGTGGGAAGAGACCCAGTTCTTC	CASSRTGTGWEETQFF	TRBV5-4	TRBJ2-1	TRBD1	NA
TGTGCCAGCAGTTTTATGGGTGGCAGCTCCTACGAGCAGTACTTC	CASSFMGGSSYEQYF	TRBV27	TRBJ2-7	NA	many
TGTGCCAGCAGCTTACAAACACGTGCCCCAGATACGCAGTATTTT	CASSLQTRAPDTQYF	TRBV7-9	TRBJ2-3	NA	NA
TGTGCCAGCAGGGCACAGGGAACTAGCTATGGCTACACCTTC	CASRAQGTSYGYTF	TRBV28	TRBJ1-2	NA	many
TGCGCCAGCAGCCAGAGGAGGGGCGGAACCTACGAGCAGTACTTC	CASSQRRGGTYEQYF	TRBV4-1	TRBJ2-7	NA	few
TGTGCCTGGAGTGGGACGTCCGTCAAAAACATTCAGTACTTC	CAWSGTSVKNIQYF	TRBV30	TRBJ2-4	NA	few
TGTGCCAGTAGTATATCAGCCAGGGGCCTCTACAATGAGCAGTTCTTC	CASSISARGLYNEQFF	TRBV19	TRBJ2-1	NA	NA
TGTGCCAGCAGCCTGGGACCGCATAATGGCTACACCTTC	CASSLGPHNGYTF	TRBV3-1	TRBJ1-2	NA	many
TGTGCCAGCAGTTTAAGGGGCTTAGTTGAAAAACTGTTTTTT	CASSLRGLVEKLFF	TRBV28	TRBJ1-4	NA	many
TGTGCCAGCAGCGAGACAGGGTTGAACGAGCAGTACTTC	CASSETGLNEQYF	TRBV12-3/TRBV12-4	TRBJ2-7	TRBD1	many
TGTGCCAGCAGCCTCCGGGACAACTCCTACGAGCAGTACTTC	CASSLRDNSYEQYF	TRBV7-3	TRBJ2-7	NA	many
TGTGCCAGTAGGGTGTGGGCTACCGACTTCGGCTACACCTTC	CASRVWATDFGYTF	TRBV19	TRBJ1-2	NA	NA
TGTGCCAGCAGTAATGGCCTGGACAGGGATTCACCCCTCCACTTT	CASSNGLDRDSPLHF	TRBV27	TRBJ1-6	TRBD1	many
TGCAGTGCTAGAGTTCTAACTAGACCTACGGGTAATGAGCAGTTCTTC	CSARVLTRPTGNEQFF	TRBV20-1	TRBJ2-1	NA	NA
TGTGCCAGCAGCCAAGACCGGGCTAGTCAGGGTGAGCAGTTCTTC	CASSQDRASQGEQFF	TRBV4-2	TRBJ2-1	NA	NA
TGTGCCAGCAGCCAAGATCCAGGACAGGGGGGTCAGCCCCAGCATTTT	CASSQDPGQGGQPQHF	TRBV4-2	TRBJ1-5	TRBD1	many
TGTGCCAGCATAGCCCTCGGATCACCAGATACGCAGTATTTT	CASIALGSPDTQYF	TRBV27	TRBJ2-3	NA	NA
TGTGCCAGCAGCCGCCCAGACTCTGGGGCCAACGTCCTGACTTTC	CASSRPDSGANVLTF	TRBV7-2	TRBJ2-6	NA	many
TGCGCCAGCAGGGGGAGCGGGACAGTATCCTACGAGCAGTACTTC	CASRGSGTVSYEQYF	TRBV5-1	TRBJ2-7	NA	many
TGTGCCAGCAGCCTCCGGGGCCCTCACGAGCAGTACTTC	CASSLRGPHEQYF	TRBV13	TRBJ2-7	NA	many
TGCGCCAGCAGCCAAGTAACAGGGACCCCGGGCGAGCAGTACTTC	CASSQVTGTPGEQYF	TRBV5-1	TRBJ2-7	NA	NA
TGTGCCAGCAGTTCATACACGCGGGACAGAACCATTAGGTCCTATGGCTACACCTTC	CASSSYTRDRTIRSYGYTF	TRBV12-3/TRBV12-4	TRBJ1-2	TRBD1	many
TGCGCCAGCAGCTTGTCAGTAGTCACGGATGGTCAGCCCCAGCATTTT	CASSLSVVTDGQPQHF	TRBV5-1	TRBJ1-5	NA	NA
TGTGCCAGCAGATCAGGACAGGGAGATTCGTACATTCAGTACTTC	CASRSGQGDSYIQYF	TRBV6-2/TRBV6-3	TRBJ2-4	TRBD1	few
TGTGCCAGCAGCCAGCGGGGACTAGCGGGATCGAATGAGCAGTTCTTC	CASSQRGLAGSNEQFF	TRBV11-2	TRBJ2-1	TRBD2	many
TGCAGTGCGAACCATGGGATCGGGGATACGCAGTATTTT	CSANHGIGDTQYF	TRBV20-1	TRBJ2-3	NA	many
TGCAGTGCTAGAGTAGGTGAAAACTATGGCTACACCTTC	CSARVGENYGYTF	TRBV20-1	TRBJ1-2	NA	NA
TGTGCCAGCAGCTTAGCTCTGAATCAGCCCCAGCATTTT	CASSLALNQPQHF	TRBV7-6	TRBJ1-5	NA	many
TGTGCCAGCATAACGGGAAACACTGAAGCTTTCTTT	CASITGNTEAFF	TRBV6-1	TRBJ1-1	NA	many
TGTGCCACCAGTGATTTGGGCGGGGGGAGCACAGATACGCAGTATTTT	CATSDLGGGSTDTQYF	TRBV24-1	TRBJ2-3	TRBD2	NA